This T cell receptor (beta chain) emerged from a study of blood T cell repertoires in COVID-19 (dated by TCRdb to the early 2020s). Describing the broader study: Samples covering the acute and convalescent phases of COVID-19 were provided by collaborators in the United States, Italy and Spain. Sample metadata almost always included a de-identified subject ID, COVID-19 status, age in years and sex. Subjects who had been exposed to COVID-19, were actively infected with it, or had recovered from it provided the deeply sampled blood TCRbeta repertoires that made up the dataset. The material from the prospective study consisted of cDNA or gDNA derived from T cells, B-cell-depleted T cells, or PBMCs. The samples were drawn from two sources: the first 160 participants of the ongoing ImmuneRACE study, and some 1,300 subjects contributed by 6 global collaborators. Where HLA class I and class II types were available, the types were taken from metadata supplied by the sample provider, not from assay-based typing. The repertoires were released in a freely available public database meant as a resource for research on the immune response to SARS-CoV-2. What the authors observed across the whole study: How much clinical and demographic metadata was included differed by source and by participant, and the metadata was provided uncurated.

TCRbeta CDR3 regions were amplified from genomic DNA by means of the immunoSEQ Assay, a bias-controlled multiplex PCR. Per the authors' processing: Nucleated cell counts per sample were estimated from amplification of reference gene primers within the assay. To quantify the absolute abundance of each unique TCRbeta CDR3 rearrangement, sequence reads were collapsed and filtered. For each sample, productive Simpson clonality was calculated by taking the square root of Simpson's diversity index across productive rearrangements. TCRdb stores this immuneACCESS table with in-frame sequences only. Part of the clones is absent; in the studies checked, under half of the shortfall reflects unresolved V genes, and no reason is known for the rest. V, J and clone size were drawn from that table, and D and trimming were deduced from the DNA. The sample table lists some 130,000 clones, more than 85% of them with a count of one. The ten biggest clones cover around 4.2% of the sample.

This clone was seen a handful of times. What antigen it recognizes has not been identified. The sample holds no much larger clone one base away, and base qualities are not on file. The identical CDR3 is also encoded by other nucleotide sequences in the sample. V loses 0 bases of germline sequence and J loses 5 bases, and the interval between the two ends is 8 bases. The germline V gene encodes CDR1 SGHRS and CDR2 YFSETQ. The CDR3 measures 13 amino acids from cysteine to phenylalanine. The only DNA kept is the CDR3, 39 bases in frame from the first base. At one collaborating source in Seattle, patients were enrolled during active infection and were followed longitudinally through the course of disease. Whole blood was collected in K2EDTA tubes by collaborating institutions according to the institutions' own protocols. For TCRbeta analysis, collaborators shipped samples as frozen whole blood, isolated PBMCs, or DNA extracted from either of those sample types.

This receptor was taken from a man aged 60 to 75 with COVID-19, enrolled during active disease. Specimen: peripheral blood. The rearrangement joined TRBV5-1 to TRBJ1-2, and TRBD1 may be the D gene, going by 5 matching bases. The CDR3 here reads CASSLAAGYGYTF. DNA sequence: TGCGCCAGCAGCTTGGCCGCAGGGTATGGCTACACCTTC. The variable domain in full, with residues beyond the CDR3 obtained from the reference TRBV5-1 and TRBJ1-2 genes, is KAGVTQTPRYLIKTRGQQVTLSCSPISGHRSVSWYQQTPGQGLQFLFEYFSETQRNKGNFPGRFSGRQFSNSRSEMNVSTLELGDSALYLCASSLAAGYGYTFGSGTRLTVV.